This T cell receptor beta chain was documented in a study of cytomegalovirus exposure and HLA in healthy donors. Whole-study context: Out of 170 million or so T cells, an earlier analysis found over 90 million unique TCR beta sequences in total. Findings of the study overall: Within a later analysis, the majority of CMV-associated TCR beta chains appeared HLA-restricted. Highly shared sequence variants in one cluster were likely a sequencing artifact. Confirmation was obtained in vitro that a few CMV-associated chains are specific for CMV antigens.

CDR3 length: 17 residues. Losses at the gene ends were 6 bases for V and 8 bases for J; bases not matched to a gene: 10. Germline CDR1 is MNHEY and CDR2 is SMNVEV (reference sequence). In regard to this clone: Its antigen is as yet unknown.

60 Vbeta and 13 Jbeta primers were used in PCR. The protocol was immunoSEQ multiplex PCR, while the TCRdb copy is restricted to in-frame clones and leaves out a portion. The data contain roughly 160,000 clones, approximately 83% of them singletons. The TCR originated in a man aged 18-30 years in good health and CMV-seropositive. The chain combines TRBV27 with TRBJ2-1, with 16 bases that match TRBD2. The specimen sequenced was PBMCs. CDR3 bases: TGTGCCAGCAGGGGACTAGCGGGGGGGTTGGGCCCCCATGAGCAGTTCTTC. This sequence encodes CASRGLAGGLGPHEQFF.